This T cell receptor beta chain was observed in a study of molecular identifiers for immune sequencing clone quantification. Germline V gene data show CDR1 as SGHVS and CDR2 as FNYEAQ. The CDR3 covers 15 residues. Each CDR3 protein gets one entry after TCRdb re-called the PCR reads with MiXCR. This sample has 490,000 or so distinct CDR3 sequences; roughly 23% occur once, and the top ten carry 0.65% to 0.95%. Of note for this clonotype: A much larger clone differs from this one at a single base, so this may be a read error.

Naive CD8 libraries were made from around 18,000 to 910,000 sorted cells, and they used 10%, 30% or 50% RNA. Sorting selected naive CD8 T cells with a CD8+CD4-CCR7+CD45RA+ phenotype. This chain uses TRBV7-6 with TRBJ2-5; D remains ambiguous. The source of this sequence is a human donor in good health. Some libraries in this study had Jurkat cell RNA spiked in. Specimen: naive CD8+ T cells from blood, with Jurkat cell RNA spiked in. Stated subset: FACS-sorted CD8+CD4-CCR7+CD45RA+ naive T cells. CDR3 loop: CASSLDPLEQEAQYF. The CDR3, as DNA: TGTGCCAGCAGCTTAGACCCACTCGAACAAGAGGCCCAGTACTTC.